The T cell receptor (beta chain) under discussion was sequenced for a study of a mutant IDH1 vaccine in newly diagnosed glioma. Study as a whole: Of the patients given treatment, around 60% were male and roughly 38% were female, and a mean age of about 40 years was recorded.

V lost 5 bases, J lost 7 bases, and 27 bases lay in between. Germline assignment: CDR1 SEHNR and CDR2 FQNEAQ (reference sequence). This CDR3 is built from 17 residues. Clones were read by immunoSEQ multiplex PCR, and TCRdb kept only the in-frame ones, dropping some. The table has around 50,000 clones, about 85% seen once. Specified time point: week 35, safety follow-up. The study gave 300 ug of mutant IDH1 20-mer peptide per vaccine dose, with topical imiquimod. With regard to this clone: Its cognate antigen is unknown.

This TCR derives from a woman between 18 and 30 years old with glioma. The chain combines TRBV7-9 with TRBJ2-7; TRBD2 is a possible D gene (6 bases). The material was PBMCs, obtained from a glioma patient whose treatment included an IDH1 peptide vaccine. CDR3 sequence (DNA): TGTGCCAGCAGCAATATGAAGGGTAGCGGAAACTCGGGGGAGCAGTACTTC. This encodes CASSNMKGSGNSGEQYF.